This TCR beta chain was retrieved from a study of T cell responses to AZD1222 COVID-19 vaccine. Across the whole study: Investigators merged groups given second doses at roughly 4 or roughly 12 weeks. Findings and limits, study-wide: Unmutated variant regions are reportedly targeted by nearly half of spike-specific TCRs. Repertoire collection took place solely once the T cell response had peaked.

Assay: immunoSEQ multiplex PCR; the TCRdb copy retains only in-frame clones and omits some. The sample yields 100,000 or so clones, around 83% seen once. Points on this clone: Its antigen remains unknown.

Germline values: CDR1 MGHDK, CDR2 SYGVNS. This CDR3 contains 13 residues. Losses at the gene ends were 5 bases for V and 4 bases for J; bases not matched to a gene: 2. The sequencing used peripheral blood, collected on day 0 of AZD1222 vaccination. The rearrangement joins TRBV25-1 to TRBJ2-5; 9 bases are a match to TRBD1. This TCR came from an adult in good health. The CDR3 loop is CASSTGGPETQYF. CDR3 nucleotides: TGTGCCAGCAGTACAGGGGGCCCAGAGACCCAGTACTTC.